Listed below are T cell receptor beta chains from one sample, sequenced in a study of response to subunit inactivated influenza vaccine. One entry per CDR3 protein results from TCRdb running MiXCR on the RT-PCR reads. The sample contains hundreds of thousands of distinct CDR3 sequences, less than 20% of which appear only once. The input for sequencing was PBMCs from blood, taken roughly 5 days after vaccination. All receptors come from a man over 45 who received an inactivated influenza vaccine. Both conserved end residues are part of each CDR3. D genes are given only for firm matches. Expanded clones get a size class; other rows say once, few or many, or leave the size out.

V gene,J gene,clone size,D gene,CDR3 protein,CDR3 DNA
TRBV12-3/TRBV12-4,TRBJ2-7,few,.,CASSLDRTFYEQYF,TGTGCCAGCAGCCTCGACAGGACTTTCTACGAGCAGTACTTC
TRBV9,TRBJ2-5,few,.,CASSPNVGDETQYF,TGTGCCAGCAGCCCCAACGTGGGGGACGAGACCCAGTACTTC
TRBV30,TRBJ1-6,.,.,CAWRGDNGRHSPLHF,TGTGCCTGGAGGGGGGACAATGGGAGGCATTCACCCCTCCACTTT
TRBV18,TRBJ2-3,once,.,CASSLTQGQLSTDTQYF,TGTGCCAGCTCACTTACTCAAGGACAGTTGAGCACAGATACGCAGTATTTT
TRBV28,TRBJ1-1,few,TRBD1,CASSLSALQGAEAFF,TGTGCCAGCAGTCTATCGGCTCTGCAGGGGGCTGAAGCTTTCTTT
TRBV30,TRBJ1-4,.,.,CAWSRREKLFF,TGTGCCTGGAGTCGTAGGGAAAAACTGTTTTTT
TRBV4-3,TRBJ1-4,few,.,CASSQDFIARGGEKLFF,TGCGCCAGCAGCCAAGATTTTATAGCCAGAGGAGGGGAAAAACTGTTTTTT
TRBV2,TRBJ2-2,many,TRBD2,CASTGTSPTGELFF,TGTGCCAGCACAGGGACTAGCCCAACCGGGGAGCTGTTTTTT
TRBV10-3,TRBJ2-1,few,.,CAISDSVNNEQFF,TGTGCCATCAGTGACTCGGTGAACAATGAGCAGTTCTTC
TRBV30,TRBJ2-5,few,TRBD1,CAWSAGNNRGQETQYF,TGTGCCTGGAGTGCGGGGAATAACAGGGGGCAAGAGACCCAGTACTTC
TRBV20-1,TRBJ2-1,few,TRBD2,CSANPSSGGANEQFF,TGCAGTGCTAATCCCTCTAGCGGGGGGGCTAATGAGCAGTTCTTC
TRBV20-1,TRBJ2-7,many,.,CSAREAASRPYEQYF,TGCAGTGCTAGAGAGGCGGCTAGCCGACCCTACGAGCAGTACTTC
TRBV20-1,TRBJ2-7,few,TRBD2,CSAQPAGVGRQYF,TGCAGTGCACAACCAGCGGGAGTCGGGAGACAGTACTTC
TRBV10-3,TRBJ2-2,many,TRBD1,CAIREGATGELFF,TGTGCCATCAGAGAGGGGGCCACCGGGGAGCTGTTTTTT
TRBV12-3/TRBV12-4,TRBJ1-5,many,.,CASSWAGNGQPQHF,TGTGCCAGCAGTTGGGCAGGCAACGGACAGCCCCAGCATTTT
TRBV6-2/TRBV6-3,TRBJ2-1,.,.,CASSYLLVNSVESYNEQFF,TGTGCCAGCAGTTACCTTCTCGTAAATAGTGTGGAATCCTACAATGAGCAGTTCTTC
TRBV20-1,TRBJ2-3,.,.,CSATPGLSTDTQYF,TGCAGTGCTACTCCGGGACTCAGCACAGATACGCAGTATTTT
TRBV6-1,TRBJ2-3,few,TRBD1,CASRNRGLGPDTQYF,TGTGCCAGCAGAAACAGGGGCCTGGGGCCAGATACGCAGTATTTT
TRBV20-1,TRBJ2-1,.,TRBD2,CSARAASGSGEQFF,TGCAGTGCTAGAGCGGCTAGCGGGAGCGGTGAGCAGTTCTTC
TRBV28,TRBJ2-5,few,.,CAISDRGETQYF,TGTGCCATCTCGGATAGGGGGGAGACCCAGTACTTC
TRBV7-8,TRBJ1-3,.,.,CASSQTWANSGNTIYF,TGTGCCAGCAGCCAGACATGGGCCAACTCTGGAAACACCATATATTTT
TRBV6-2/TRBV6-3,TRBJ1-5,.,TRBD1,CASSLWTGNNQPQHF,TGTGCCAGCAGTCTCTGGACAGGGAACAATCAGCCCCAGCATTTT
TRBV9,TRBJ2-1,.,.,CASTYEAGRRLFF,TGTGCCAGCACCTATGAGGCAGGCCGACGCCTGTTCTTC
TRBV9,TRBJ1-2,.,.,CASSPTWLPNYGYTF,TGTGCCAGCAGCCCCACATGGCTACCTAACTATGGCTACACCTTC
TRBV7-3,TRBJ2-6,.,.,CASSLRGAAYGANVLTF,TGTGCCAGCAGCTTAAGGGGGGCGGCTTATGGGGCCAACGTCCTGACTTTC
TRBV5-1,TRBJ2-1,few,TRBD1,CASSTDRGVGNEQFF,TGCGCCAGCAGCACGGACAGGGGTGTGGGCAATGAGCAGTTCTTC
TRBV30,TRBJ1-6,few,.,CAWRIGSLHF,TGTGCCTGGAGAATAGGATCCCTCCACTTT
TRBV29-1,TRBJ2-3,.,.,CSFRAKYGDTQYF,TGCAGCTTCCGGGCTAAATACGGAGATACGCAGTATTTT
TRBV3-1,TRBJ1-2,.,TRBD1,CASSQGTVFSVYGYTF,TGTGCCAGCAGCCAGGGGACAGTCTTCAGTGTCTATGGCTACACCTTC
TRBV7-2,TRBJ2-5,few,TRBD1,CASSAYRGETQYF,TGTGCCAGCAGCGCCTACAGGGGAGAGACCCAGTACTTC
TRBV3-1,TRBJ2-2,.,.,CASSQVKLSNTGELFF,TGTGCCAGCAGCCAAGTCAAGTTATCGAACACCGGGGAGCTGTTTTTT
TRBV2,TRBJ2-7,.,TRBD2,CASSEMGRDVYEQYF,TGTGCCAGCAGTGAAATGGGGAGGGATGTCTACGAGCAGTACTTC
TRBV20-1,TRBJ1-1,.,.,CSARDGGAANTEAFF,TGCAGTGCTAGAGATGGGGGGGCTGCGAACACTGAAGCTTTCTTT
TRBV6-1,TRBJ2-7,few,TRBD1,CASRNLRQGSRYEQYF,TGTGCCAGCAGAAACCTAAGACAGGGGTCTAGGTACGAGCAGTACTTC
TRBV12-3/TRBV12-4,TRBJ2-3,.,.,CASSLLWASSSADTQYF,TGTGCCAGCAGTTTACTATGGGCTAGCTCAAGCGCAGATACGCAGTATTTT
TRBV20-1,TRBJ2-7,.,TRBD2,CSARTGTSAAEQYF,TGCAGTGCTAGAACTGGGACTAGTGCGGCCGAGCAGTACTTC
TRBV10-3,TRBJ2-3,few,TRBD2,CAIASGGSKDTQYF,TGTGCCATTGCTAGCGGGGGTTCTAAAGATACGCAGTATTTT
TRBV4-1,TRBJ2-7,few,TRBD1,CASSLQQQGAYEQYF,TGCGCCAGCAGCCTCCAGCAACAGGGGGCATACGAGCAGTACTTC
TRBV29-1,TRBJ1-1,few,.,CSFLQQMNTEAFF,TGCAGCTTCCTCCAGCAAATGAACACTGAAGCTTTCTTT
TRBV18,TRBJ2-4,once,.,CASSPVGRHLAKNIQYF,TGTGCCAGCTCACCAGTTGGGCGGCACCTAGCCAAAAACATTCAGTACTTC